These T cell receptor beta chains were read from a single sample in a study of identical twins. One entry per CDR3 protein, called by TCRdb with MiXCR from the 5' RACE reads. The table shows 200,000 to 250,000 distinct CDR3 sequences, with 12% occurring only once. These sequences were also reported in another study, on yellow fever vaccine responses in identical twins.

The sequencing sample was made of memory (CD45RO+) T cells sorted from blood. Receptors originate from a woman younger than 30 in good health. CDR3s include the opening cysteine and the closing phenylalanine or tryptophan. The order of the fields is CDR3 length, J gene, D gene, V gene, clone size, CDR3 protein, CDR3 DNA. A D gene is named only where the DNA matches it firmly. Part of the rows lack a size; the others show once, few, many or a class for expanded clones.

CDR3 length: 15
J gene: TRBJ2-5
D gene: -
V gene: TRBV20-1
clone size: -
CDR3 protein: CSARDPASGWETQYF
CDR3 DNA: TGCAGTGCTAGAGATCCTGCCTCAGGGTGGGAGACCCAGTACTTC

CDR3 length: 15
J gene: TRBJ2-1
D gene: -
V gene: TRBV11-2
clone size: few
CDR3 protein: CASSLAGVTLVEQFF
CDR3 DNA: TGTGCCAGCAGCTTAGCAGGGGTCACGTTGGTGGAGCAGTTCTTC

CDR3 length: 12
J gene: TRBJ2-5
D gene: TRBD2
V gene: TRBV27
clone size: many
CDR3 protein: CASLLAKETQYF
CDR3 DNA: TGTGCCAGTCTACTAGCGAAAGAGACCCAGTACTTC

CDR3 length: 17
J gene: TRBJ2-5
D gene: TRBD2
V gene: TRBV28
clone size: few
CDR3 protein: CASSLGRLAGSQETQYF
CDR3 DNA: TGTGCCAGCAGTTTAGGCCGACTAGCGGGTAGCCAAGAGACCCAGTACTTC

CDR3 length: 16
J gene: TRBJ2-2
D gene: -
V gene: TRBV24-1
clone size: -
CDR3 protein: CATSDEGSGNTGELFF
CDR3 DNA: TGTGCCACCAGTGATGAGGGGAGCGGTAACACCGGGGAGCTGTTTTTT

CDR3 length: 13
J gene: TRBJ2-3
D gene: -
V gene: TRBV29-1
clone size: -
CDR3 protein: CSVEPLSTGTQYF
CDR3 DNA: TGCAGCGTTGAGCCTCTAAGTACAGGCACGCAGTATTTT

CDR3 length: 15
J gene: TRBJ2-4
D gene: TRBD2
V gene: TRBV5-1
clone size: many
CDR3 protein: CASSFLSGGKNIQYF
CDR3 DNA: TGCGCCAGCAGCTTCCTTAGCGGGGGCAAAAACATTCAGTACTTC

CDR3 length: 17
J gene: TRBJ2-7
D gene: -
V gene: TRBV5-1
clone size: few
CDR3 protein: CASSLGSTGQTPYEQYF
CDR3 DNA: TGCGCCAGCAGCTTGGGCTCCACAGGACAGACTCCGTACGAGCAGTACTTC

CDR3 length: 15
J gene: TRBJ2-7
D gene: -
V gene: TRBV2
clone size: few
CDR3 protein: CASSERGAYYYEQYF
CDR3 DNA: TGTGCCAGCAGTGAAAGGGGGGCTTACTACTACGAGCAGTACTTC

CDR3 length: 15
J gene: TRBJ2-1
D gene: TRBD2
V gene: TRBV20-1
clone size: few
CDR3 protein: CSARGGRGSYNEQFF
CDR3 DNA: TGCAGTGCTAGGGGTGGGCGGGGGAGCTACAATGAGCAGTTCTTC

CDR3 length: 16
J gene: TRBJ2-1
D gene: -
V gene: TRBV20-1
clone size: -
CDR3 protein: CSASIRRSLSYNEQFF
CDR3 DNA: TGCAGTGCCAGCATCCGGCGGAGTCTCTCCTACAATGAGCAGTTCTTC

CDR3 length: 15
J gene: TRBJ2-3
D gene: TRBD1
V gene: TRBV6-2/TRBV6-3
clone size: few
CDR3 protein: CASSPGGSSTDTQYF
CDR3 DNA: TGTGCCAGCAGCCCAGGGGGATCTAGCACAGATACGCAGTATTTT

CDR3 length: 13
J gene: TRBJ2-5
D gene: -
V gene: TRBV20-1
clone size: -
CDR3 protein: CSARRDTKETQYF
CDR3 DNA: TGCAGTGCTAGGCGAGACACAAAAGAGACCCAGTACTTC

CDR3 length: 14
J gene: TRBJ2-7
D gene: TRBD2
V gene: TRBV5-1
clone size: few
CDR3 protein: CASSFSGGASEQYF
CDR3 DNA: TGCGCCAGCAGCTTTAGCGGGGGGGCCAGCGAGCAGTACTTC

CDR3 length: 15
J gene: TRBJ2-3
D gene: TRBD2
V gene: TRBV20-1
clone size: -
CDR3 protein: CSAPPLAGVGDTQYF
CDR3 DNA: TGCAGTGCGCCCCCCCTAGCGGGAGTGGGAGATACGCAGTATTTT

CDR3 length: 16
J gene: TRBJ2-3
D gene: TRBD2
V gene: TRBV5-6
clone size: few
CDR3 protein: CASSSKSGRSTDTQYF
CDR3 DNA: TGTGCCAGCAGCTCGAAAAGCGGGAGAAGCACAGATACGCAGTATTTT

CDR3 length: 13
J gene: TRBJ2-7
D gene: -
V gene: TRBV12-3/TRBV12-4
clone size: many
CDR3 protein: CASSLEWGLGQYF
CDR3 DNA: TGTGCCAGCAGTTTAGAGTGGGGCTTGGGGCAGTACTTC

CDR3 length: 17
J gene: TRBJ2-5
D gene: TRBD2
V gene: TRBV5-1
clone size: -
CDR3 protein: CASSPGGLAGDQETQYF
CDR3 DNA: TGCGCCAGCAGCCCGGGAGGACTAGCGGGGGACCAAGAGACCCAGTACTTC

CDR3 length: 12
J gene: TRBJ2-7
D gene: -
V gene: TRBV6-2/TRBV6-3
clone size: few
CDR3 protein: CASSIQGGEQYF
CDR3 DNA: TGTGCCAGCAGTATTCAGGGAGGCGAGCAGTACTTC